Described below is a single T cell receptor (beta chain) sequence and its context. The table came from immunoSEQ multiplex PCR; TCRdb's copy has only in-frame clones and leaves some out. The data hold more than 95,000 clones, with about nine tenths observed a single time. Germline trimming cut 0 bases from V and 1 base from J; bases unmatched to any gene: 6. This CDR3 comprises 17 residues. CDR1 and CDR2 (germline): SGHTS, YDEGEE. These data originate in a study of control samples from healthy donors and cancer patients. V usage is TRBV5-8 and J usage is TRBJ1-1; 10 nucleotides match TRBD1. This receptor was identified in a man in his forties or fifties in good health. The specimen was blood. The CDR3 nucleotides read TGTGCCAGCAGCTTGGAGGACAGGGGGAGTCGGAACACTGAAGCTTTCTTT. Translating gives CASSLEDRGSRNTEAFF.